These T cell receptor beta chains were read from a single sample in a study of blood T cell repertoires in COVID-19. Sequencing was performed with immunoSEQ multiplex PCR; in TCRdb, only in-frame clones are kept and a portion is missing. The sample lists 55,000 to 70,000 clones; 60% to 85% were seen once. The sequenced material came from peripheral blood. Receptors originate from a human donor in a cohort sampled during active COVID-19. Both conserved end residues are part of each CDR3. Each record gives: clone size, CDR3 length, D gene, J gene, V gene, CDR3 protein, CDR3 DNA. D genes are given only for firm matches. A clone size is listed for some rows: how often the clone was seen (once, few, many), or a class if it is expanded.

abundance: few; len: 10; d_gene: .; j_gene: TRBJ2-7; v_gene: TRBV6-7; CDR3aa: CASVPSEQYF; CDR3nt: TGTGCCTCCGTCCCGAGCGAGCAGTACTTC
abundance: .; len: 16; d_gene: .; j_gene: TRBJ2-7; v_gene: TRBV6-4; CDR3aa: CASSDSMEGYSYEQYF; CDR3nt: TGTGCCAGCAGTGACTCGATGGAGGGATACTCCTACGAGCAGTACTTC
abundance: .; len: 15; d_gene: .; j_gene: TRBJ2-7; v_gene: TRBV4-3; CDR3aa: CASSQEASRAYEQYF; CDR3nt: TGCGCCAGCAGCCAAGAGGCTAGTCGCGCCTACGAGCAGTACTTC
abundance: .; len: 13; d_gene: TRBD2; j_gene: TRBJ2-3; v_gene: TRBV6-5; CDR3aa: CASGGGGVDTQYF; CDR3nt: TGTGCCAGCGGGGGGGGAGGGGTAGATACGCAGTATTTT
abundance: .; len: 16; d_gene: TRBD2; j_gene: TRBJ2-7; v_gene: TRBV18; CDR3aa: CASSPLLGLADYEQYF; CDR3nt: TGTGCCAGCTCACCACTTCTGGGACTAGCGGATTACGAGCAGTACTTC
abundance: .; len: 13; d_gene: .; j_gene: TRBJ1-2; v_gene: TRBV12-3/TRBV12-4; CDR3aa: CASRPPGGYGYTF; CDR3nt: TGTGCCAGCAGACCCCCCGGCGGCTATGGCTACACCTTC
abundance: .; len: 14; d_gene: TRBD1; j_gene: TRBJ2-7; v_gene: TRBV19; CDR3aa: CASSKPGQAYEQYF; CDR3nt: TGTGCCAGTAGTAAACCGGGACAGGCCTACGAGCAGTACTTC
abundance: .; len: 16; d_gene: TRBD1; j_gene: TRBJ1-1; v_gene: TRBV19; CDR3aa: CASSTGTGGTFTEAFF; CDR3nt: TGTGCCAGTAGTACCGGGACAGGGGGTACTTTCACTGAAGCTTTCTTT
abundance: few; len: 17; d_gene: TRBD1; j_gene: TRBJ1-6; v_gene: TRBV7-2; CDR3aa: CASSLALRQGADSPLHF; CDR3nt: TGTGCCAGCAGCTTAGCGCTCCGACAGGGGGCTGATTCACCCCTCCACTTT
abundance: .; len: 13; d_gene: .; j_gene: TRBJ1-2; v_gene: TRBV5-6; CDR3aa: CASSPGQRSGYTF; CDR3nt: TGTGCCAGCAGCCCCGGACAGCGATCCGGCTACACCTTC
abundance: few; len: 15; d_gene: TRBD1; j_gene: TRBJ1-1; v_gene: TRBV7-2; CDR3aa: CASSPIQGADTEAFF; CDR3nt: TGTGCCAGCAGCCCTATACAGGGGGCCGACACTGAAGCTTTCTTT
abundance: .; len: 15; d_gene: TRBD2; j_gene: TRBJ2-7; v_gene: TRBV27; CDR3aa: CASSPRLAGPYEQYF; CDR3nt: TGTGCCAGCAGTCCGAGACTAGCGGGGCCCTACGAGCAGTACTTC